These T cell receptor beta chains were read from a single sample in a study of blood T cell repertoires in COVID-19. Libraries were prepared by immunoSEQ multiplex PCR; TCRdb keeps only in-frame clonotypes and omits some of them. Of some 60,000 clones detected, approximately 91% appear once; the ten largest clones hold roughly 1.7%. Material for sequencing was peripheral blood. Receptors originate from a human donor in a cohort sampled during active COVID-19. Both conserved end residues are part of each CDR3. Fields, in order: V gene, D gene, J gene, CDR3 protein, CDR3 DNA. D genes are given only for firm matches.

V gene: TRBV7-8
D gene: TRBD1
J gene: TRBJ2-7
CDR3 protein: CASSQTGTASSYEQYF
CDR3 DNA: TGTGCCAGCAGCCAGACAGGGACAGCGTCATCCTACGAGCAGTACTTC

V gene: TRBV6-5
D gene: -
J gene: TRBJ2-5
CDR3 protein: CASSRPGHRQETQYF
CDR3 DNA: TGTGCCAGCAGCAGACCGGGACACAGACAAGAGACCCAGTACTTC

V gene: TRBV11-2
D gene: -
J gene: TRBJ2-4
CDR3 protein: CASSLDRTIQYF
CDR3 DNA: TGTGCCAGCAGCTTAGATCGGACTATTCAGTACTTC

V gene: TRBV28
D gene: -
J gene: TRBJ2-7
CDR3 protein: CASNLQGREHEQYF
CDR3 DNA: TGTGCCAGCAACTTGCAGGGGAGGGAACACGAGCAGTACTTC

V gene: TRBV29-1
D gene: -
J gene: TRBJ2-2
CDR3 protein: CSAPSGGGAGELFF
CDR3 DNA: TGCAGCGCCCCCTCGGGCGGAGGGGCCGGGGAGCTGTTTTTT

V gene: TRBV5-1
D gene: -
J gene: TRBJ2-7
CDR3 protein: CASSAGAYEQYF
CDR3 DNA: TGCGCCAGCAGCGCCGGGGCCTACGAGCAGTACTTC

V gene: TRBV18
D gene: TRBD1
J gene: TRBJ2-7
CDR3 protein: CASSPNSGTGEADEQYF
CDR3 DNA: TGTGCCAGCTCACCAAATTCCGGGACAGGGGAAGCGGACGAGCAGTACTTC

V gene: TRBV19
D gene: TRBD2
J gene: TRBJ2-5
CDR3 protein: CASSNPRTSGTETQYF
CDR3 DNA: TGTGCCAGTAGTAACCCCCGGACTAGCGGGACAGAGACCCAGTACTTC

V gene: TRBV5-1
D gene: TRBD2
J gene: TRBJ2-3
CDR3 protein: CASSLEVAGGPQDTQYF
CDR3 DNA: TGCGCCAGCAGCTTGGAAGTAGCGGGAGGGCCTCAAGATACGCAGTATTTT

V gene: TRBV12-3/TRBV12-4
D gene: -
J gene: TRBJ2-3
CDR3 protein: CASSLTGDTQYF
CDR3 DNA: TGTGCCAGCAGTTTAACGGGAGATACGCAGTATTTT

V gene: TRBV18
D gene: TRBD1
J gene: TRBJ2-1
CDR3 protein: CASSLQGSYNEQFF
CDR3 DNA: TGTGCCAGCTCACTACAGGGGTCCTACAATGAGCAGTTCTTC

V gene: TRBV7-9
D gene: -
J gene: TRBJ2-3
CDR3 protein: CASSLTGGAPQYF
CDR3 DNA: TGTGCCAGCAGTTTGACCGGGGGAGCTCCGCAGTATTTT

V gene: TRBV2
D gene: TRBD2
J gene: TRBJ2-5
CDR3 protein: CASRWTGLAETQYF
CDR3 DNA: TGTGCCAGCAGATGGACGGGACTAGCGGAGACCCAGTACTTC

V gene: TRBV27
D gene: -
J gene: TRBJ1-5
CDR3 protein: CASSLSRGSNQPQHF
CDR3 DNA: TGTGCCAGCAGTTTATCTCGGGGAAGCAATCAGCCCCAGCATTTT

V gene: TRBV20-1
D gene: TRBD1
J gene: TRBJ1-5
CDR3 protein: CSASVRQDRGYNQPQHF
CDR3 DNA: TGCAGTGCTAGTGTCCGCCAGGACAGGGGATACAATCAGCCCCAGCATTTT

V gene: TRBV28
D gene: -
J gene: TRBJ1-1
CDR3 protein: CASSRDIGRGEAFF
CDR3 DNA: TGTGCCAGCAGTAGGGATATTGGGAGGGGTGAAGCTTTCTTT

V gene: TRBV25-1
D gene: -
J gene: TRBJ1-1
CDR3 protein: CASSEYPQGPGRTEAFF
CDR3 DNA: TGTGCCAGCAGTGAATACCCACAGGGCCCGGGGCGCACTGAAGCTTTCTTT

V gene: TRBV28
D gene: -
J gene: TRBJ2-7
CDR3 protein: CATEGPSARYEQYF
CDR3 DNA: TGTGCCACCGAGGGGCCTAGCGCCCGCTACGAGCAGTACTTC

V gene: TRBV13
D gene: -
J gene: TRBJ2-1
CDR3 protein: CASSVKGLPPYNEQFF
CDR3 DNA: TGTGCCAGCAGCGTCAAGGGACTTCCCCCCTACAATGAGCAGTTCTTC

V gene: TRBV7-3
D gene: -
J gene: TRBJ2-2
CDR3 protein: CASSLRASLTGELFF
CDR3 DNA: TGTGCCAGCAGCTTAAGGGCGAGTCTTACCGGGGAGCTGTTTTTT

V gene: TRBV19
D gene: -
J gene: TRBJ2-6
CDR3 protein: CASTRVSGANVLTF
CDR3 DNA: TGTGCCAGTACCAGGGTCTCTGGGGCCAACGTCCTGACTTTC